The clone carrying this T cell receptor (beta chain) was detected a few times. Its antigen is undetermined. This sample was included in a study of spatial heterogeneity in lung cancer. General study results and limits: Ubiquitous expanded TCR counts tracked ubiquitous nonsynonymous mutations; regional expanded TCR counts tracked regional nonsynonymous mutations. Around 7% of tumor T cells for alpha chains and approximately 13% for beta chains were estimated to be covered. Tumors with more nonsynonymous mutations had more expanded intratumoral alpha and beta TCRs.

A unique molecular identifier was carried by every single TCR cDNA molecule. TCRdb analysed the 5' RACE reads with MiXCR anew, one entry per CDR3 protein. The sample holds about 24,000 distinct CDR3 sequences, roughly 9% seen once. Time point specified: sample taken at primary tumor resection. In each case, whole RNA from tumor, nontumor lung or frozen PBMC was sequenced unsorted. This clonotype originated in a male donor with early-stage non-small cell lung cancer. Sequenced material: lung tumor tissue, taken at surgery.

The CDR3 DNA is TGTGCCAGCAGTCGGGGGACAGGGACCTATGGCTACACCTTC. It specifies CASSRGTGTYGYTF. This rearrangement joins TRBV6-2 or TRBV6-3 to TRBJ1-2; TRBD1 agrees at 9 bases. The CDR3 consists of 14 residues. After removal of 5 bases from V and 4 bases from J, the junction contained 5 bases not matched to a gene. Germline values: CDR1 MNHEY, CDR2 SVGEGT.